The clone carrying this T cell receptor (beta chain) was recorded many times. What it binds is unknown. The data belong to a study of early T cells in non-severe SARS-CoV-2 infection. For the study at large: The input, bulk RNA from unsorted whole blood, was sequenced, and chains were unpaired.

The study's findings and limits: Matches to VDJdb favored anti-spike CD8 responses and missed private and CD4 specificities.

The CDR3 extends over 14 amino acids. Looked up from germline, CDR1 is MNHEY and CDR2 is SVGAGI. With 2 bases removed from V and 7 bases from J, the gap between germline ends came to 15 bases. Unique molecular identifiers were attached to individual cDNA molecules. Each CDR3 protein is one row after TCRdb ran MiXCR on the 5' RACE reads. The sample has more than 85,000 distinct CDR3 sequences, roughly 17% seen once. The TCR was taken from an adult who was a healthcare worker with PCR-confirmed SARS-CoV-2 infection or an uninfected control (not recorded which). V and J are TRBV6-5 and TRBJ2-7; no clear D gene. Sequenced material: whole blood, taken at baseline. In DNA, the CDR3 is TGTGCCAGCAGTTACGCAACTGAGACCAGTGAGCAGTACTTC. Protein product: CASSYATETSEQYF.